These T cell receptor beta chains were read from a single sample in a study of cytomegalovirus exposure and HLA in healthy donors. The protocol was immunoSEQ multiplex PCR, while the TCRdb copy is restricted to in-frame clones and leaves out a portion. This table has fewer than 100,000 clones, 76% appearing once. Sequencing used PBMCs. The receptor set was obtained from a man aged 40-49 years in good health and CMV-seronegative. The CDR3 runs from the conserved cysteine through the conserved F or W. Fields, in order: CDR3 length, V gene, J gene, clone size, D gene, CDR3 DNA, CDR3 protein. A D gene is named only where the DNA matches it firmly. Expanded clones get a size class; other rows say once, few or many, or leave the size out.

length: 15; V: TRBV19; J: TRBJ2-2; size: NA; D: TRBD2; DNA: TGTGCCAGTAGTATTACTAGCGGGAATACCGGGGAGCTGTTTTTT; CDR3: CASSITSGNTGELFF
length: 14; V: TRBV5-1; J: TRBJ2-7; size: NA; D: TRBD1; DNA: TGCGCCAGCAGTCGCGGACAGGGGGTAGTTGAGCAGTACTTC; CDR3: CASSRGQGVVEQYF
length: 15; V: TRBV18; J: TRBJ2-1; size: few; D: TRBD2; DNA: TGTGCCAGCTCACCCGGACTAGCGGGATCGAATGAGCAGTTCTTC; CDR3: CASSPGLAGSNEQFF
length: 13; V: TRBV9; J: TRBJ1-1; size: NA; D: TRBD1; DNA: TGTGCCAGCAGCGTAAACAGGGGGAGTGAAGCTTTCTTT; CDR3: CASSVNRGSEAFF
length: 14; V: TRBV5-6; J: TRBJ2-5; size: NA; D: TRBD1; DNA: TGTGCCAGCAGCTGGGTCGACAGGGCGGAGACCCAGTACTTC; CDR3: CASSWVDRAETQYF
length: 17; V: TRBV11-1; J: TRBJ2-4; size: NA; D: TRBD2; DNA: TGTGCCAGCAGCCTCGGGACTAGCGGGTTTGGGGAAAACATTCAGTACTTC; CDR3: CASSLGTSGFGENIQYF
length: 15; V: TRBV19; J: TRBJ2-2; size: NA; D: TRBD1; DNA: TGTGCCAGTAGTACCCAGGGGGTTAAGACCGGGGAGCTGTTTTTT; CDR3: CASSTQGVKTGELFF
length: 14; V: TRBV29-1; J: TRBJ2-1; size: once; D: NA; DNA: TGCAGCGTTGATAGGGCCGGGATCTACAATGAGCAGTTCTTC; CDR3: CSVDRAGIYNEQFF
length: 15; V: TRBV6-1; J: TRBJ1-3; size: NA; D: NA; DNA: TGTGCCAGCAGTGGGGAGGGACTCAGGGGAAACACCATATATTTT; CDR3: CASSGEGLRGNTIYF
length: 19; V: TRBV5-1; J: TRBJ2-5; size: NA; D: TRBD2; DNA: TGCGCCAGCAGCCGTAAAACTAGCGGAGTCCCTACCTCACCGGAGACCCAGTACTTC; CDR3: CASSRKTSGVPTSPETQYF
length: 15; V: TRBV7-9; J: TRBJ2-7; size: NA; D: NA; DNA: TGTGCCAGCAGCTCCCGCGGCGGGTCAGGCGGCGAGCAGTACTTC; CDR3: CASSSRGGSGGEQYF
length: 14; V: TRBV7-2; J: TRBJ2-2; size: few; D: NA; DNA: TGTGCCAGCAGCACGGGATTGGCCACCGGGGAGCTGTTTTTT; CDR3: CASSTGLATGELFF
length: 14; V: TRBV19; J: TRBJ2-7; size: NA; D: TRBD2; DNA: TGTGCCAGTAGTAGAGGACTAGCGGGAGGAGAGCAGTACTTC; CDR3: CASSRGLAGGEQYF